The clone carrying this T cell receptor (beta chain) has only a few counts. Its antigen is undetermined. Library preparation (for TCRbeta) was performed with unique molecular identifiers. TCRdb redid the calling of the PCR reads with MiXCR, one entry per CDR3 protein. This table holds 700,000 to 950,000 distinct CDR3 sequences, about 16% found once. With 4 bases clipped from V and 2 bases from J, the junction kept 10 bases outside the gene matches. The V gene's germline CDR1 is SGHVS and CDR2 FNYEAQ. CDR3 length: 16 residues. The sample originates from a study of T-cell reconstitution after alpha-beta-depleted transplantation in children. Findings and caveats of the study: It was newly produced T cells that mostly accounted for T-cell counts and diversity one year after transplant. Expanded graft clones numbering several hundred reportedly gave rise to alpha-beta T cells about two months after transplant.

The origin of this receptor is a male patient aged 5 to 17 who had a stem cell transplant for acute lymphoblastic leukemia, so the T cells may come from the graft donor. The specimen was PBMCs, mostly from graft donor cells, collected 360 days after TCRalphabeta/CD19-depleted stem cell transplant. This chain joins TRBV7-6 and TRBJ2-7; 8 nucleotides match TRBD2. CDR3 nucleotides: TGTGCCAGCAGCTCTCCCGGGACTAGAGATGCCTACGAGCAGTACTTC. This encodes CASSSPGTRDAYEQYF.